One sample yielded the 19 T cell receptor beta chains listed below, sequenced in a study of T-cell memory formation after mild COVID-19. In TCRdb, the 5' RACE reads were re-called with MiXCR into one record per CDR3 protein. The profile shows some 86,000 distinct CDR3 sequences, nearly 25% of them singletons. The sample consisted of PBMCs or a T cell subset sorted from them (not recorded which). Source of these receptors: a man aged 18 to 29 who had mild COVID-19 (a few samples of this study predate the infection). Cell type and time point are not known.

The chain is built from TRBV6-5 and TRBJ2-5, with 11 bases matching TRBD2. Trimming cost V 0 bases and J 7 bases; bases outside gene matches: 7. The CDR3 is made up of 16 amino acids. The germline gives CDR1 MNHEY, CDR2 SVGAGI. CDR3 protein: CASSYSTSGDPMTQYF. The CDR3 nucleotides are TGTGCCAGCAGTTACTCGACTAGCGGGGACCCCATGACCCAGTACTTC.

The chain has TRBV20-1 and TRBJ1-2; D perhaps matches TRBD1 (5 bases). The CDR3 sequence is 13 residues long. V lost 0 bases and J 4 bases, leaving 9 bases between the germline ends. Germline V CDR1 and CDR2: DFQATT, SNEGSKA (reference sequence). In DNA, the CDR3 is TGCAGTGCTAGAGATAAGGGGTCCTATGGCTACACCTTC. It codes for CSARDKGSYGYTF.

This clonotype was counted only a few times. The V gene is TRBV28, the J gene TRBJ2-7, with D possibly TRBD1 on 6 matching bases. The V gene lost 5 bases and the J gene lost 3 bases, with 17 bases spanning the gap. The length of the CDR3 is 15 residues. CDR1 MDHEN and CDR2 SYDVKM come from the germline V gene. The CDR3 bases are TGTGCCAGCAGTCAACCAGATACAGGGTTCTACGAGCAGTACTTC. Amino acids: CASSQPDTGFYEQYF.

This clonotype was picked up a small number of times. This chain connects TRBV6-1 to TRBJ1-5; weak D call: TRBD1 (6 bases). V dropped 8 bases and J dropped 5 bases, with 16 bases sitting between them. Per the germline V gene, CDR1 is MNHNS and CDR2 is SASEGT. The CDR3 contains 14 residues. The CDR3 reads CASDTGSGYQPQHF. The CDR3 coding sequence is TGTGCCAGCGATACAGGGTCTGGGTATCAGCCCCAGCATTTT.

CDR3 in amino acids: CSANPSGGAGDTQYF. In DNA form, the CDR3 reads TGCAGTGCTAATCCTAGCGGGGGGGCTGGAGATACGCAGTATTTT. This sequence joins TRBV20-1 and TRBJ2-3, with TRBD2 identical over 12 bases. Germline CDR1 is DFQATT and CDR2 is SNEGSKA (reference sequence). This CDR3 spans 15 amino acids. The J segment lost 5 bases and the V segment lost 4 bases, leaving 7 bases of the junction unmatched.

The CDR3 here is CASSLARTSYNEQFF. The CDR3 bases are TGTGCCAGCAGTTTAGCGCGCACTAGCTACAATGAGCAGTTCTTC. The chain employs TRBV12-3 or TRBV12-4 and TRBJ2-1, with a weak D call TRBD2 (5 bases). V was clipped by 0 bases and J by 3 bases, with 9 bases between them. This CDR3 comprises 15 residues.

The V call is TRBV19, the J call TRBJ2-7; possibly TRBD2 for D (6 bases). The germline gives CDR1 LNHDA, CDR2 SQIVND (reference sequence). CDR3 size: 13 residues. The ends were cut back, 5 bases at V and 6 bases at J, with 14 bases in the middle. CDR3 sequence (DNA): TGTGCCAGTAGTGCGCGATCTAGCGCCGAGCAGTACTTC. This translates into CASSARSSAEQYF.

This clonotype appeared a single time. This chain connects TRBV29-1 to TRBJ2-5; 12 nucleotides line up with TRBD2. This CDR3 spans 15 amino acids. V dropped 6 bases and J dropped 5; count of bases not matched to a gene: 10. Germline CDR1 SQVTM, CDR2 ANQGSEA. This CDR3 is CSVEPRTSGEETQYF. The CDR3 nucleotides are TGCAGCGTGGAGCCCCGGACTAGCGGGGAGGAGACCCAGTACTTC.

The V gene is TRBV4-3, the J gene TRBJ2-7; 7 nucleotides match TRBD2. V lost 4 bases, J lost 0 bases, and 9 bases stayed unmatched. Germline V gives CDR1 LGHNA, CDR2 YSLEER. The CDR3 sequence is 16 residues long. The CDR3 spells CASSPGAAGTSYEQYF. CDR3 bases: TGCGCCAGCAGCCCTGGGGCAGCGGGGACCTCCTACGAGCAGTACTTC.

This rearrangement joins TRBV20-1 to TRBJ1-3; no reliable D call. The CDR3 contains 13 residues. Germline-derived CDR1 and CDR2 are DFQATT and SNEGSKA (reference sequence). The V end lost 0 bases, the J end lost 1 base, and 4 bases lay between the germline ends. CDR3 region: CSAREVSGNTIYF. CDR3 bases: TGCAGTGCTAGAGAGGTGTCTGGAAACACCATATATTTT.

This clonotype was recorded a few times. V usage is TRBV4-3 and J usage is TRBJ2-5; tentatively, D is TRBD1 or TRBD2 (5 bases each). V lost 0 bases and J 3 bases, leaving 11 bases between the germline ends. Germline V lookup: CDR1 LGHNA, CDR2 YSLEER. The CDR3 extends over 15 amino acids. CDR3 sequence (DNA): TGCGCCAGCAGCCAAGAATCCGGGACGAAAGAGACCCAGTACTTC. This encodes CASSQESGTKETQYF.

The chain uses TRBV11-2 and TRBJ2-7; D gene ambiguous. CDR3 length equals 13 residues. Germline loops: CDR1 SGHAT, CDR2 FQNNGV. V was shortened by 3 bases and J by 0 bases, with 6 bases between the two germline ends. The CDR3 protein is CASSLGTSYEQYV. DNA for the CDR3: TGTGCCAGCAGCTTGGGCACCTCCTACGAGCAGTACGTC.

This chain links TRBV6-2 or TRBV6-3 with TRBJ2-7; TRBD2 agrees at 7 bases. Germline CDR1 MNHEY, CDR2 SVGEGT. The CDR3 has 17 amino acids. V lost 5 bases and J lost 0; bases outside the gene matches: 13. In nucleotides, the CDR3 is TGTGCCAGCAGTAGGGTCCGCGGGGGAGGAAGCTCCTACGAGCAGTACGTC. The encoded protein is CASSRVRGGGSSYEQYV.

Written as DNA, the CDR3 is TGTGCCAGCAGCCCCGAGGGGGATGGGGCTGGAGCTTTCTTT. This gives the protein CASSPEGDGAGAFF. V gene TRBV6-5 combines with J gene TRBJ1-1; D perhaps matches TRBD1 (6 bases). CDR1 is MNHEY, CDR2 SVGAGI, per germline. CDR3 size: 14 residues. V gave up 6 bases and J gave up 10 bases, with 21 bases separating them.

The CDR3 is CASSLAEVRIRDGYTF. The DNA for the CDR3 is TGCGCCAGCAGCTTGGCCGAAGTTCGGATTCGGGATGGCTACACCTTC. The genes are TRBV5-1 and TRBJ1-2, with unresolved D. Germline assignment: CDR1 SGHRS and CDR2 YFSETQ. The CDR3 has 16 amino acids. The V and J ends lost 0 bases and 6 bases respectively, with 18 bases between them.

The rearrangement uses TRBV29-1 and TRBJ2-7; TRBD2 might be the D (5 bases). The V end was cut by 8 bases, the J end by 7 bases, with 18 bases between. Germline-derived CDR1 and CDR2 are SQVTM and ANQGSEA. The CDR3 sequence is 12 residues long. CDR3 in amino acids: CSSSGPSGEQYF. The CDR3 DNA reads as TGCAGCTCCTCTGGCCCTTCGGGGGAGCAGTACTTC.

This chain joins TRBV5-1 and TRBJ1-2, with TRBD1 matching 7 bases. Trimming cost V 4 bases and J 5 bases; bases outside gene matches: 8. Germline V lookup: CDR1 SGHRS, CDR2 YFSETQ. This CDR3 is 14 amino acids long. CDR3 coding DNA: TGCGCCAGCAGCGACTCGACAGGGATTTATGGCTACACCTTC. It is translated as CASSDSTGIYGYTF.

V usage is TRBV5-5 and J usage is TRBJ2-1; no reliable D call. The CDR3 spans 15 residues. Germline CDR1 is SGHKS and CDR2 is YYEKEE (reference sequence). V shed 3 bases and J shed 0 bases, with 10 bases lying between them. The CDR3 region has the DNA TGTGCCAGCAGCTGGTCGCGCAGCTCCTACAATGAGCAGTTCTTC. Encoded protein: CASSWSRSSYNEQFF.

This clonotype has just a few counts. The chain links TRBV27 to TRBJ2-7; TRBD2 matches 7 bases. The CDR3 contains 14 residues. CDR1 is MNHEY, CDR2 SMNVEV, per germline (reference sequence). V lost 7 bases and J lost 7; bases outside the gene matches: 13. The CDR3 DNA reads TGTGCCAGCAAGTGGGAGGGAGGGTGGCCGGAGCAGTACTTC. Its protein is CASKWEGGWPEQYF.